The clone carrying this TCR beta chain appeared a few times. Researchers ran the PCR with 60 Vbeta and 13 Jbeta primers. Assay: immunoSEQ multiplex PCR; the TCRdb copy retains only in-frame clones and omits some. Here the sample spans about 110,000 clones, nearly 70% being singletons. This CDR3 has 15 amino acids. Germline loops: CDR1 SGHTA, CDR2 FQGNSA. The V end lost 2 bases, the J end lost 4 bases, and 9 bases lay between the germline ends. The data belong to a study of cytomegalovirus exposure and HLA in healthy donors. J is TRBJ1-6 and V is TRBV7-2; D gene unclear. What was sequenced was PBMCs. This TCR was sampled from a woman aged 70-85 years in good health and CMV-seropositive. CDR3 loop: CASSLQVAYNSPLHF. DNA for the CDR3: TGTGCCAGCAGCTTACAAGTGGCATATAATTCACCCCTCCACTTT.